This is a list of T cell receptor beta chains from one sample in a study of PD-1 blockade in mismatch repair-deficient tumors. Some clones are missing from TCRdb's copy, which holds only in-frame ones; the method was immunoSEQ multiplex PCR. The data show approximately 60,000 clones, approximately 88% seen once. The material sequenced was peripheral blood, taken 52 weeks after starting pembrolizumab. These receptor sequences come from an adult with mismatch repair-deficient cancer. CDR3s include the opening cysteine and the closing phenylalanine or tryptophan. Each record gives: J gene, V gene, CDR3 protein.

TRBJ2-1 TRBV6-5 CASSYEGQEQFF
TRBJ2-7 TRBV6-5 CASSYGRAYEQYF
TRBJ2-1 TRBV6-4 CASSDLAGTSYNEQFF
TRBJ2-7 TRBV7-2 CASSLGGWPREQYF
TRBJ2-7 TRBV5-5 CASSRGPSGEQYF
TRBJ2-7 TRBV5-4 CASSLISEGIYEQYF
TRBJ1-2 TRBV2 CASRDGGDLWYGYTF
TRBJ2-7 TRBV11-2 CASSFYSSYEQYF
TRBJ2-1 TRBV19 CASSIVWGAQRKHGHNEQFF
TRBJ1-5 TRBV2 CASSFSTGQQPQHF
TRBJ2-1 TRBV27 CASSSGVIPDEQFF
TRBJ2-5 TRBV2 CASSSIRTGEETQYF
TRBJ2-1 TRBV5-1 CASSTDSYNEQFF
TRBJ2-2 TRBV7-2 CASSPGTGANTGELFF
TRBJ2-1 TRBV28 CASRGYPDYNEQFF
TRBJ1-5 TRBV28 CASSLGPGQGRNQPQHF
TRBJ1-4 TRBV5-6 CASSFVPGDEKLFF
TRBJ1-2 TRBV4-1 CASSRETGETNYGYTF
TRBJ2-7 TRBV6-5 CASSYGTGGSTWQYF
TRBJ2-3 TRBV5-1 CASSLRGGTTDTQYF
TRBJ2-5 TRBV9 CASSVAGELTETQYF
TRBJ2-2 TRBV13 CASSSRTSGRVGGELFF
TRBJ2-6 TRBV2 CASSIEKDTGANVLTF
TRBJ2-7 TRBV5-5 CASSSDRAPSNEQYF
TRBJ2-7 TRBV7-2 CASSLVLSYEQYF
TRBJ2-2 TRBV14 CASSQDNGQANTGELFF
TRBJ1-2 TRBV27 CASSQNRDSYGYTF
TRBJ2-5 TRBV19 CASSISGFTETQYF
TRBJ2-7 TRBV7-9 CASSLNRYEQYF
TRBJ1-1 TRBV4-1 CASSQVGESTEAFF
TRBJ1-1 TRBV6-1 CASRTGARTEAFF
TRBJ2-5 TRBV6-1 CASSAGTGGAKGETQYF
TRBJ2-7 TRBV28 CASSPRANSGSSNEQYF
TRBJ1-2 TRBV10-3 CAISESNGSGYGYTF
TRBJ2-2 TRBV15 CATSRDFGGELFF
TRBJ1-1 TRBV10-3 CAISEGGVTEAFF
TRBJ1-2 TRBV29-1 CSVEEDHVVGYGYTF
TRBJ2-7 TRBV4-1 CASSQGSRPIDYEQYF
TRBJ2-7 TRBV7-8 CASSLAPGYEQYF
TRBJ2-3 TRBV27 CAIARDGYTDTQYF
TRBJ2-1 TRBV18 CASSPSRNNEQFF
TRBJ2-7 TRBV4-2 CASSQEGGLAGSPYEQYF
TRBJ2-1 TRBV19 CASNALGYEQFF
TRBJ2-1 TRBV4-1 CASSQVFGNNEQFF
TRBJ2-3 TRBV9 CASSVGHTDTQYF
TRBJ2-7 TRBV2 CASSDPPRGYEQYF
TRBJ1-1 TRBV27 CASSYNRGNTEAFF
TRBJ2-7 TRBV19 CASSITSGDYEQYF
TRBJ2-3 TRBV7-3 CASSLRGLTSDTQYF
TRBJ2-3 TRBV4-1 CASSLPQGGVDTQYF
TRBJ2-5 TRBV4-1 CASSQAGRETQYF
TRBJ2-7 TRBV5-1 CASSLLSQDSSYEQYF
TRBJ1-3 TRBV14 CASSQTGWGFSGNTIYF
TRBJ2-1 TRBV19 CASRTFGTGSYNEQFF
TRBJ2-5 TRBV28 CASSSRQRETQYF
TRBJ1-4 TRBV7-9 CASSLVQGATNEKLFF
TRBJ1-2 TRBV4-1 CASSQGKGIYGYTF
TRBJ2-7 TRBV19 CASSWELAGGFNEQYF